This T cell receptor beta chain was retrieved from a study of control samples from healthy donors and cancer patients. Here immunoSEQ multiplex PCR was the method, and the copy in TCRdb shows in-frame clones only, minus some. The sample consists of 95,000 to 100,000 clones, roughly 89% of them appearing once. The sequencing input was blood. This receptor was identified in a man between 25 and 39 years old in good health.

CDR3 DNA: TGTGCCAGCAATCCCGGACAGGGAGGGAACCAAGAGACCCAGTACTTC. The encoded protein is CASNPGQGGNQETQYF. The V and J genes are TRBV27 and TRBJ2-5; a possible D gene is TRBD1 (8 bases). The CDR3 sequence is 16 residues long. Germline lookup yields CDR1 MNHEY and CDR2 SMNVEV (reference sequence). V was shortened by 7 bases and J by 0 bases, with 18 bases between the two germline ends.